Listed below are T cell receptor beta chains from one sample, sequenced in a study of T cell repertoires in cytomegalovirus infection. TCRdb re-called the reads through MiXCR, storing one row per CDR3 protein. Among 480,000 or so distinct CDR3 sequences listed, approximately 10% were seen once. The specimen sequenced was PBMCs. Every receptor here comes from a human donor in good health (CMV status not recorded). Some clones in this sample may be carry-over from other donors' samples. Both conserved end residues are part of each CDR3. Fields, in order: clone size, J gene, D gene, V gene, CDR3 DNA, CDR3 protein. A D gene is named only where the DNA matches it firmly. The listing skips clone size in some rows; elsewhere it reads once, few, many or a size class.

clone size: many
J gene: TRBJ1-1
D gene: NA
V gene: TRBV29-1
CDR3 DNA: TGCAGCGTTACAGGGTACACTGAAGCTTTCTTT
CDR3 protein: CSVTGYTEAFF

clone size: few
J gene: TRBJ2-2
D gene: TRBD2
V gene: TRBV2
CDR3 DNA: TGTGCCAGCAGTCGACTAGCGGGTATCACCGGGGAGCTGTTTTTT
CDR3 protein: CASSRLAGITGELFF

clone size: NA
J gene: TRBJ2-1
D gene: TRBD2
V gene: TRBV12-5
CDR3 DNA: TGTGCTAGTGGTTTGGTCCCGGGGGAGGGCGGCAATGAGCAGTTCTTC
CDR3 protein: CASGLVPGEGGNEQFF

clone size: NA
J gene: TRBJ2-1
D gene: NA
V gene: TRBV2
CDR3 DNA: TGTGCCAGCAGTGTCTCGATGGGACGGCGGGATGAGCAGTTCTTC
CDR3 protein: CASSVSMGRRDEQFF

clone size: many
J gene: TRBJ2-1
D gene: TRBD2
V gene: TRBV12-5
CDR3 DNA: TGTGCTAGTGGGGGGGGGACCGCCTACAATGAGCAGTTCTTC
CDR3 protein: CASGGGTAYNEQFF

clone size: NA
J gene: TRBJ2-7
D gene: NA
V gene: TRBV27
CDR3 DNA: TGTGCCAGCAGTTTGAGGCGGATCGGGGACGAGCAGTACTTC
CDR3 protein: CASSLRRIGDEQYF

clone size: many
J gene: TRBJ2-7
D gene: NA
V gene: TRBV15
CDR3 DNA: TGTGCCACCAGAGACCGCGGCGGATCCTACGAGCAGTACTTC
CDR3 protein: CATRDRGGSYEQYF

clone size: many
J gene: TRBJ2-5
D gene: TRBD2
V gene: TRBV7-2
CDR3 DNA: TGTGCCAGCAGCTCGCCGGGACTAGCGGGGGGGACCCAGTACTTC
CDR3 protein: CASSSPGLAGGTQYF

clone size: many
J gene: TRBJ1-5
D gene: NA
V gene: TRBV6-6
CDR3 DNA: TGTGCCAGCAGTTACTCGAGCCGGGGCGGCAATCAGCCCCAGCATTTT
CDR3 protein: CASSYSSRGGNQPQHF

clone size: many
J gene: TRBJ2-1
D gene: TRBD1
V gene: TRBV6-2/TRBV6-3
CDR3 DNA: TGTGCCAGCAGTACCTATTCGGGACAGGGTAATTTTGAGCAGTTCTTC
CDR3 protein: CASSTYSGQGNFEQFF

clone size: many
J gene: TRBJ2-4
D gene: TRBD2
V gene: TRBV7-8
CDR3 DNA: TGTGCCAGCAGCTTAGCAGGGGCGGGAGTCGGGTCCACCCACGAAAACATTCAGTACTTC
CDR3 protein: CASSLAGAGVGSTHENIQYF